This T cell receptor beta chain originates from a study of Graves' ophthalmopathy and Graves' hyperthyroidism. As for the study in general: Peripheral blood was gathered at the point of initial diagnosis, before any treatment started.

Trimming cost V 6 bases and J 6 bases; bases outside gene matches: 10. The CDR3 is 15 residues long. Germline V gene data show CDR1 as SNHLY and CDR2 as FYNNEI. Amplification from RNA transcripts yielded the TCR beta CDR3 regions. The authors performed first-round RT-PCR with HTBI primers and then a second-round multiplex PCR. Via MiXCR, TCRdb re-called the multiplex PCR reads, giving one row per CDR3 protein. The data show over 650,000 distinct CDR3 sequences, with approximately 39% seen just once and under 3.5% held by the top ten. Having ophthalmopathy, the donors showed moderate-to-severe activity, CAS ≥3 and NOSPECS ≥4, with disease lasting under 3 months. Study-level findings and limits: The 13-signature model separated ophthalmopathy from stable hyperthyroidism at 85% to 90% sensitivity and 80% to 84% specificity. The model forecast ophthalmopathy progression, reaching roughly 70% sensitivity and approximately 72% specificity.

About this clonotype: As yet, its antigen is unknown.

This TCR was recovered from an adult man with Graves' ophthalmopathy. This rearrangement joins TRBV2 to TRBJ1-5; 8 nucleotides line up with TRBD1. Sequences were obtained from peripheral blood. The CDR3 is CASSPDRGRSQPQHF. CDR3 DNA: TGTGCCAGCAGCCCCGACAGGGGACGATCTCAGCCCCAGCATTTT.